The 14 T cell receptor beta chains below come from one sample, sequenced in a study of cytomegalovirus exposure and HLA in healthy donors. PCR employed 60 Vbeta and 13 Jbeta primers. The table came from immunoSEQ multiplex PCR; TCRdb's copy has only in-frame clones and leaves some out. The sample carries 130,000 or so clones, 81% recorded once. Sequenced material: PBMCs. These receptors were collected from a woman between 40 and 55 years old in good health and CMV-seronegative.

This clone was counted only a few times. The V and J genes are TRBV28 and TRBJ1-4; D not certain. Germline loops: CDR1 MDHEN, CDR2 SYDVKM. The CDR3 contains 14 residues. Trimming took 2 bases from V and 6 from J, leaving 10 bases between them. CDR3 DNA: TGTGCCAGCAGTTTAGGCGACGGGGATGAAAAACTGTTTTTT. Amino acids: CASSLGDGDEKLFF.

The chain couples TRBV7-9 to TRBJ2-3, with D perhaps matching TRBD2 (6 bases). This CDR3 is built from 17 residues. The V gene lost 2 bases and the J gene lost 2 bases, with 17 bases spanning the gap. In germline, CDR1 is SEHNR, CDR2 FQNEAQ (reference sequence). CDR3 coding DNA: TGTGCCAGCAGCTTAACCCAGTCACTAGCCTACACAGATACGCAGTATTTT. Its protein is CASSLTQSLAYTDTQYF.

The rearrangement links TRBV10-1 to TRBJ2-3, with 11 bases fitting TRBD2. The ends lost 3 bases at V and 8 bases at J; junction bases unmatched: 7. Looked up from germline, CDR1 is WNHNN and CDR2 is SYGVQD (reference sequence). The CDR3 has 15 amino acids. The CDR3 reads CASSDLLAGVGTQYF. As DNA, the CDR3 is TGCGCCAGCAGTGACCTACTAGCGGGAGTCGGTACGCAGTATTTT.

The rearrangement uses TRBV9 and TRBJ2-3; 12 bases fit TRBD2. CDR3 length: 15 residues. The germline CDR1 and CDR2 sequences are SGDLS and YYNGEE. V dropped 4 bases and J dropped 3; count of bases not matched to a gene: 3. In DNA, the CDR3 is TGTGCCAGCAGCCTGGGACTAGCGGGTACAGATACGCAGTATTTT. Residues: CASSLGLAGTDTQYF. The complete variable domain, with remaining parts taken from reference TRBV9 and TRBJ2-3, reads DSGVTQTPKHLITATGQRVTLRCSPRSGDLSVYWYQQSLDQGLQFLIQYYNGEERAKGNILERFSAQQFPDLHSELNLSSLELGDSALYFCASSLGLAGTDTQYFGPGTRLTVL.

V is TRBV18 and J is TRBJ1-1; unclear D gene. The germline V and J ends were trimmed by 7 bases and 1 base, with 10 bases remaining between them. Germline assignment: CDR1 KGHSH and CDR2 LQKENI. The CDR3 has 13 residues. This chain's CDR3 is CASLAVANTEAFF. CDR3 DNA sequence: TGTGCCAGCTTGGCGGTCGCGAACACTGAAGCTTTCTTT. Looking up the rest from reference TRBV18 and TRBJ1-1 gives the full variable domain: NAGVMQNPRHLVRRRGQEARLRCSPMKGHSHVYWYRQLPEEGLKFMVYLQKENIIDESGMPKERFSAEFPKEGPSILRIQQVVRGDSAAYFCASLAVANTEAFFGQGTRLTVV.

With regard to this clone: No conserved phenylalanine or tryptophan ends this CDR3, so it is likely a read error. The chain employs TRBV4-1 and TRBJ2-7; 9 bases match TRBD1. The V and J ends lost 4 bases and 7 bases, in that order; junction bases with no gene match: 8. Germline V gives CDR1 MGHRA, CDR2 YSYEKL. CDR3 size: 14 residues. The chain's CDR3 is CASSLRTGAGEQYL. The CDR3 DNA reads TGCGCCAGCAGCCTCCGGACAGGGGCGGGAGAGCAGTACCTC.

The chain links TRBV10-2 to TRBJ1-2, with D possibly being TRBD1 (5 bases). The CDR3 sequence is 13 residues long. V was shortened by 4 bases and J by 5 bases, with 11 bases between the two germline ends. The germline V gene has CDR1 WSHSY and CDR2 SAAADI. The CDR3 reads CASSAQGLYGYTF. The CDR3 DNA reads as TGCGCCAGCAGTGCCCAGGGTTTGTATGGCTACACCTTC.

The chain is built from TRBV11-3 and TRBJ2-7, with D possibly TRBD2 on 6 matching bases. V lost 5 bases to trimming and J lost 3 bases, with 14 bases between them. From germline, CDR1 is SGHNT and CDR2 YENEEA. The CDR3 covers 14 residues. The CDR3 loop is CASSGRAGGYEQYF. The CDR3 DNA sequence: TGTGCCAGCAGCGGGCGGGCCGGGGGCTACGAGCAGTACTTC.

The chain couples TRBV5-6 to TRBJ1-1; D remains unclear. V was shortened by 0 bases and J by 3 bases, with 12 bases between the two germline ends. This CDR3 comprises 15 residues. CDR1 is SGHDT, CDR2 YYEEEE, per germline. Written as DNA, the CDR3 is TGTGCCAGCAGCTTGGTCTCAATTCGCGACACTGAAGCTTTCTTT. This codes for CASSLVSIRDTEAFF.

The CDR3 loop is CAWSPTKNTEAFF. CDR3 sequence (DNA): TGTGCCTGGAGTCCCACAAAGAACACTGAAGCTTTCTTT. V usage is TRBV30 and J usage is TRBJ1-1; D gene unclear. This CDR3 spans 13 amino acids. V was cut by 2 bases and J by 1 base, with 8 bases left in between. Germline CDR1 and CDR2: GTSNPN and SVGIG (reference sequence).

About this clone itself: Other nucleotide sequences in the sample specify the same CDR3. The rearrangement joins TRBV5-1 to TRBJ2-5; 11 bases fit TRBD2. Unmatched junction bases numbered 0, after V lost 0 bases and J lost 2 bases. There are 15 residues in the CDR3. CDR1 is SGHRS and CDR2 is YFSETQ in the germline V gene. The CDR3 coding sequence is TGCGCCAGCAGCTTGGGACTAGCGGGGCAAGAGACCCAGTACTTC. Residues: CASSLGLAGQETQYF.

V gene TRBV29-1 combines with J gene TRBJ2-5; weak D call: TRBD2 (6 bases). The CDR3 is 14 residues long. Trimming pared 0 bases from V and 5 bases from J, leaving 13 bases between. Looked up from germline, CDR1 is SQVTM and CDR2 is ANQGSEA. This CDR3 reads CSVEDAVGGETQYF. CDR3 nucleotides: TGCAGCGTTGAAGATGCGGTCGGAGGGGAGACCCAGTACTTC.

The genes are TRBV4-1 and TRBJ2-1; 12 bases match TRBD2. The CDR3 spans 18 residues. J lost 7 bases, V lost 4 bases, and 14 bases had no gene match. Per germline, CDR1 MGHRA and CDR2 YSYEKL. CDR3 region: CASSRPLPGLAGGNEQFF. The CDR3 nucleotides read TGCGCCAGCAGCCGCCCACTCCCGGGACTAGCGGGCGGGAATGAGCAGTTCTTC.

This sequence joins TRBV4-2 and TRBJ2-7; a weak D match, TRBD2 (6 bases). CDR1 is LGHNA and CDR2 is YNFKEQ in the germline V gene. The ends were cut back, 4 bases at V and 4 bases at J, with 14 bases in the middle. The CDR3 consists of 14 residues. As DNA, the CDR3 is TGTGCCAGCAGCCCTACTCGGGACTTTTACGAGCAGTACTTC. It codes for CASSPTRDFYEQYF.